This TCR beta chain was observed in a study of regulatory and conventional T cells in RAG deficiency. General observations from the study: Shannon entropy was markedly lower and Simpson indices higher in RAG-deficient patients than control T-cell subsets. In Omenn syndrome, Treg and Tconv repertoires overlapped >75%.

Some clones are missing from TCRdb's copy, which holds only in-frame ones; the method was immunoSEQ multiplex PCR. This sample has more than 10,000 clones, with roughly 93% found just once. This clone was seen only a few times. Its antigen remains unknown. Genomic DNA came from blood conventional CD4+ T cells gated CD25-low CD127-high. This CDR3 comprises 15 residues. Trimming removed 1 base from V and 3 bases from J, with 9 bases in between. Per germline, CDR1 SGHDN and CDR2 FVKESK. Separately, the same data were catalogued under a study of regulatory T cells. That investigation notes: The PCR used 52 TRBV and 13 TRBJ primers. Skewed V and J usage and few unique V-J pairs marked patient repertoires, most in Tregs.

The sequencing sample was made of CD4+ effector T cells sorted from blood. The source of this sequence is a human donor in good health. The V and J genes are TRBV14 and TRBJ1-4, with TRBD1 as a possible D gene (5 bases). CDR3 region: CASSQVRGPNEKLFF. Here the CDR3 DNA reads TGTGCCAGCAGCCAAGTGCGGGGACCTAATGAAAAACTGTTTTTT.